The clone carrying this T cell receptor (beta chain) was recorded a few times. Germline V gene sequence: CDR1 SNHLY, CDR2 FYNNEI. The CDR3 length is 14 residues. V gave up 6 bases and J gave up 5 bases, with 11 bases separating them. Primed by a sample-barcoded 5' primer and a J-beta primer mix, a second PCR proceeded for 7 to 11 cycles. Via MiXCR, TCRdb re-called the 5' RACE reads, giving one row per CDR3 protein. This sample has about 640,000 distinct CDR3 sequences, with roughly 50% found just once. This specimen belongs to a study of blood T cells in healthy people across ages. The sample was blood. The sequence was collected from a man between 60 and 70 years old in good health. This chain uses TRBV2 with TRBJ1-6, with D hard to call. The CDR3 protein is CASRQGPDNSPLHF. CDR3 DNA sequence: TGTGCCAGCAGGCAAGGACCCGATAATTCACCCCTCCACTTT.